Following are 32 T cell receptor beta chains from one sample sequenced in a study of cytomegalovirus exposure and HLA in healthy donors. This PCR relied on a set of 60 Vbeta primers and 13 Jbeta primers. Profiling relied on immunoSEQ multiplex PCR, and the TCRdb table lists in-frame clones only, not all of them. Among 50,000 to 75,000 clones, about four fifths were seen once, and the ten largest hold roughly 4%. Sequenced: PBMCs. These receptors all come from a woman aged 40 to 50 in good health and CMV-seronegative.

This clone was seen only once. The chain uses TRBV10-3 and TRBJ1-1; perhaps TRBD1 as D (6 bases). CDR3 length: 15 residues. Germline values: CDR1 ENHRY, CDR2 SYGVKD. The V and J ends lost 5 bases and 0 bases respectively, with 13 bases between them. CDR3 nucleotides: TGTGCCATCAGTCCCTCTGGGGACATGAACACTGAAGCTTTCTTT. Its protein is CAISPSGDMNTEAFF.

V usage is TRBV7-9 and J usage is TRBJ1-2; 8 bases match TRBD1. The germline V gene has CDR1 SEHNR and CDR2 FQNEAQ (reference sequence). V dropped 0 bases and J dropped 3; count of bases not matched to a gene: 9. The CDR3 loop spans 17 amino acids. The CDR3 loop is CASSLAGTGIIDYGYTF. The CDR3 DNA is TGTGCCAGCAGCTTAGCTGGGACAGGCATTATTGACTATGGCTACACCTTC.

The V gene is TRBV4-1, the J gene TRBJ2-7; 10 nucleotides agree with TRBD2. The CDR3 covers 16 residues. The J segment lost 2 bases and the V segment lost 2 bases, leaving 6 bases of the junction unmatched. Germline CDR1 is MGHRA and CDR2 is YSYEKL. CDR3 sequence reads: CASSQPVAGGAYEQYF. The CDR3 DNA follows: TGCGCCAGCAGCCAACCCGTAGCGGGAGGCGCCTACGAGCAGTACTTC.

This clone has just one count. The chain couples TRBV19 to TRBJ1-2, with TRBD1 matching over 8 bases. The CDR3 runs 16 residues. The V gene end was trimmed by 1 base and the J gene end by 6 bases; junction bases not matched to a gene: 10. Germline assignment: CDR1 LNHDA and CDR2 SQIVND (reference sequence). This CDR3 is CASSIGGWGQENGYTF. The CDR3 DNA sequence: TGTGCCAGTAGTATAGGAGGTTGGGGACAGGAGAATGGCTACACCTTC.

The rearrangement links TRBV25-1 to TRBJ2-2, with 8 bases fitting TRBD2. Losses at the gene ends were 9 bases for V and 4 bases for J; bases not matched to a gene: 16. In germline, CDR1 is MGHDK, CDR2 SYGVNS. The CDR3 consists of 17 residues. DNA of the CDR3: TGTGCCAGGGGTCCGCTTTCTGGCGGGAGGACCACCGGGGAGCTGTTTTTT. Residues: CARGPLSGGRTTGELFF.

The chain employs TRBV19 and TRBJ2-1, with D possibly matching TRBD1 (6 bases). V was trimmed by 5 bases and J by 1 base, leaving 9 bases between them. This CDR3 is built from 14 residues. Germline V gene sequence: CDR1 LNHDA, CDR2 SQIVND (reference sequence). Here the CDR3 DNA reads TGTGCCAGTAGTCCTGGACAGTCCTACAATGAGCAGTTCTTC. Translated, it gives CASSPGQSYNEQFF.

The V gene is TRBV28, the J gene TRBJ2-2; D may be TRBD2 (7 bases). The V gene's germline CDR1 is MDHEN and CDR2 SYDVKM. The V end was cut by 11 bases, the J end by 7 bases, with 26 bases between. This CDR3 comprises 16 residues. The CDR3 nucleotides read TGTGCCTCAAAGTTTGGGGGGGCTACACAGCTCGGGGAGCTGTTTTTT. Its translation is CASKFGGATQLGELFF.

This clone was counted between two and nine times. This sequence joins TRBV5-1 and TRBJ1-3; perhaps TRBD1 as D (6 bases). Germline V gene sequence: CDR1 SGHRS, CDR2 YFSETQ. This CDR3 has 15 amino acids. The ends were cut back, 1 base at V and 4 bases at J, with 12 bases in the middle. The CDR3 region is CASSLQGSHGNTIYF. The DNA for the CDR3 is TGCGCCAGCAGCTTGCAGGGGTCACACGGAAACACCATATATTTT.

The chain has TRBV15 and TRBJ2-5; perhaps TRBD2 as D (6 bases). The V end was cut by 2 bases, the J end by 1 base, with 11 bases between. Germline loops: CDR1 LNHNV, CDR2 YYDKDF (reference sequence). This CDR3 is built from 15 residues. In DNA, the CDR3 is TGTGCCACCAGCAGACCTCGGGACTTCCAAGAGACCCAGTACTTC. Its translation is CATSRPRDFQETQYF.

V usage is TRBV6-6 and J usage is TRBJ1-2; no reliable D call. This CDR3 region has 14 residues. CDR1 is MNHNY and CDR2 is SVGAGI in the germline V gene (reference sequence). The V gene lost 0 bases and the J gene lost 2 bases, with 7 bases spanning the gap. CDR3 protein: CASSYSAGNYGYTF. CDR3 sequence (DNA): TGTGCCAGCAGTTACTCGGCGGGAAACTATGGCTACACCTTC.

The V gene is TRBV9, the J gene TRBJ1-2, with 11 bases aligning to TRBD1. The length of the CDR3 is 15 residues. J lost 5 bases, V lost 3 bases, and 6 bases had no gene match. Germline CDR1 and CDR2: SGDLS and YYNGEE. The CDR3 reads CASSGGQGDSYGYTF. The CDR3 DNA sequence: TGTGCCAGCAGCGGGGGACAGGGGGATTCGTATGGCTACACCTTC.

With respect to this clone: At one of its ends the junction is not consistent with the germline gene, which may arise from a read error. The rearrangement joins TRBV6-1 to TRBJ1-2; TRBD1 matches 7 bases. CDR1 and CDR2 (germline): MNHNS, SASEGT. The CDR3 contains 14 residues. CDR3 sequence (DNA): TGTTCCAGCAGTCCCGGACAGGAGGCCTTTGGCTACACCTTC. Translating gives CSSSPGQEAFGYTF.

The DNA for the CDR3 is TGCGCCAGCAGCTTGGGAATAGGGGGATGGACGGGCACTGAAGCTTTCTTT. Its protein is CASSLGIGGWTGTEAFF. The chain is built from TRBV5-1 and TRBJ1-1, with D possibly TRBD1 on 6 matching bases. Germline loops: CDR1 SGHRS, CDR2 YFSETQ. The CDR3 runs 17 residues. V lost 0 bases to trimming and J lost 4 bases, with 19 bases between them.

The chain has TRBV11-2 and TRBJ2-6, with 8 bases fitting TRBD1. Germline V gives CDR1 SGHAT, CDR2 FQNNGV. The CDR3 runs to 18 residues. Trimming cost V 5 bases and J 2 bases; bases outside gene matches: 11. CDR3 region: CASSPRDRRLTGANVLTF. The CDR3 DNA is TGTGCCAGCAGCCCGCGGGACAGGAGGCTCACTGGGGCCAACGTCCTGACTTTC.

The gene calls are TRBV11-2 and TRBJ2-1, with TRBD2 matching 9 bases. The V gene's germline CDR1 is SGHAT and CDR2 FQNNGV. The CDR3 spans 16 residues. V was clipped by 4 bases and J by 9 bases; unmatched bases: 13. The CDR3 here is CASSSRGSGRIVEQFF. The CDR3 DNA reads as TGTGCCAGCAGCTCTCGGGGTAGCGGGAGAATTGTTGAGCAGTTCTTC.

The V and J genes are TRBV4-1 and TRBJ1-1; D perhaps matches TRBD1 (5 bases). The CDR3 contains 15 residues. V lost 1 base to trimming and J lost 6 bases, with 15 bases between them. Germline lookup yields CDR1 MGHRA and CDR2 YSYEKL. CDR3 sequence: CASSQVGQGRAEAFF. The DNA for the CDR3 is TGCGCCAGCAGCCAAGTTGGGCAGGGTCGGGCTGAAGCTTTCTTT.

This clone appeared a few times. The gene calls are TRBV25-1 and TRBJ2-1; TRBD2 aligns across 9 bases. The V and J ends lost 1 base and 4 bases, in that order; junction bases with no gene match: 8. Germline-derived CDR1 and CDR2 are MGHDK and SYGVNS. CDR3 length equals 17 residues. In nucleotides, the CDR3 is TGTGCCAGCAGTGAATCGGTAAGCGGGAGGACTTACAATGAGCAGTTCTTC. Protein product: CASSESVSGRTYNEQFF.

V gene TRBV7-9 combines with J gene TRBJ1-1; D is unclear. The ends were cut back, 0 bases at V and 4 bases at J, with 9 bases in the middle. CDR1 is SEHNR, CDR2 FQNEAQ, per germline (reference sequence). CDR3 length: 14 amino acids. The CDR3 bases are TGTGCCAGCAGCTTAGCGCTCGCGGTCACTGAAGCTTTCTTT. Its protein is CASSLALAVTEAFF.

The V and J genes are TRBV5-4 and TRBJ1-2, with D perhaps TRBD1 (6 bases). The V gene lost 4 bases and the J gene lost 3 bases, with 10 bases spanning the gap. This CDR3 contains 13 residues. From germline, CDR1 is SGHNT and CDR2 YYREEE (reference sequence). CDR3 coding DNA: TGTGCCAGCAGCAACAGGGTGGACTATGGCTACACCTTC. Its translation: CASSNRVDYGYTF.

This rearrangement joins TRBV7-9 to TRBJ1-1, with 7 nucleotides matching TRBD1. The V and J ends lost 5 bases and 1 base, in that order; junction bases with no gene match: 1. Germline V gives CDR1 SEHNR, CDR2 FQNEAQ (reference sequence). The CDR3 spans 13 residues. The CDR3 nucleotides read TGTGCCAGCAGCACAGGGGCGAACACTGAAGCTTTCTTT. It specifies CASSTGANTEAFF. Variable domain in full (rest from reference TRBV7-9 and TRBJ1-1): DTGVSQNPRHKITKRGQNVTFRCDPISEHNRLYWYRQTLGQGPEFLTYFQNEAQLEKSRLLSDRFSAERPKGSFSTLEIQRTEQGDSAMYLCASSTGANTEAFFGQGTRLTVV.

As DNA, the CDR3 is TGTGCCAGCAGTTACCTCGACTCAGGGGGAAGGGAGACCCAGTACTTC. Amino acid sequence: CASSYLDSGGRETQYF. V gene TRBV6-6 combines with J gene TRBJ2-5; 7 bases map to TRBD1. CDR3 length: 16 residues. The trim removed 2 bases at V and 5 bases at J, leaving 11 bases unmatched. The germline gives CDR1 MNHNY, CDR2 SVGAGI (reference sequence).

This clone has only one observation. The V and J genes are TRBV6-5 and TRBJ1-1; perhaps TRBD1 as D (5 bases). Germline CDR1 and CDR2: MNHEY and SVGAGI. The CDR3 has 16 residues. Trimming stripped 1 base from V and 0 bases from J, with 12 bases between. CDR3 bases: TGTGCCAGCAGTTACTGGCAGGGAAACATGAACACTGAAGCTTTCTTT. It specifies CASSYWQGNMNTEAFF.

The V call is TRBV25-1, the J call TRBJ2-1, with 9 bases matching TRBD1. V dropped 0 bases and J dropped 5; count of bases not matched to a gene: 8. The germline CDR1 and CDR2 sequences are MGHDK and SYGVNS. This CDR3 is 17 amino acids long. CDR3 nucleotides: TGTGCCAGCAGTGAATATGAGGGGGGACAGGGAGACAATGAGCAGTTCTTC. Amino acid sequence: CASSEYEGGQGDNEQFF.

The chain is built from TRBV6-1 and TRBJ2-1; 9 bases fit TRBD1. The J segment lost 6 bases and the V segment lost 7 bases, leaving 10 bases of the junction unmatched. The germline CDR1 and CDR2 sequences are MNHNS and SASEGT. The CDR3 spans 15 residues. CDR3 amino acids: CASTPGQGQANEQFF. DNA for the CDR3: TGTGCCAGCACACCAGGACAGGGGCAGGCCAATGAGCAGTTCTTC.

V gene TRBV7-6 combines with J gene TRBJ1-2, with 11 bases lining up with TRBD1. Germline trimming cut 3 bases from V and 5 bases from J; bases unmatched to any gene: 5. CDR3 size: 15 residues. From germline, CDR1 is SGHVS and CDR2 FNYEAQ. Here the CDR3 reads CASSFEDRGLYGYTF. The CDR3 bases are TGTGCCAGCAGCTTCGAGGACAGGGGGCTTTATGGCTACACCTTC.

This chain uses TRBV6-1 with TRBJ2-7; no clear D gene. The CDR3 is 12 residues long. Germline CDR1 reads MNHNS; CDR2 reads SASEGT. V shed 4 bases and J shed 4 bases, with 8 bases lying between them. The CDR3 here is CASSVRFYEQYF. CDR3 nucleotide sequence: TGTGCCAGCAGTGTCAGGTTTTACGAGCAGTACTTC.

CDR3 DNA: TGTGCCAGCAGGGCCGCCGGGACTCCCAACAATGAGCAGTTCTTC. Translating gives CASRAAGTPNNEQFF. The chain carries TRBV2 and TRBJ2-1; a possible D gene is TRBD2 (6 bases). This CDR3 comprises 15 residues. Deletions cut 6 bases from V and 5 bases from J, with 17 bases between. The germline gives CDR1 SNHLY, CDR2 FYNNEI. The full variable domain, in which reference TRBV2 and TRBJ2-1 provide the parts outside the CDR3, is EPEVTQTPSHQVTQMGQEVILRCVPISNHLYFYWYRQILGQKVEFLVSFYNNEISEKSEIFDDQFSVERPDGSNFTLKIRSTKLEDSAMYFCASRAAGTPNNEQFFGPGTRLTVL.

This rearrangement joins TRBV15 to TRBJ2-7, with 10 bases that match TRBD1. Looked up from germline, CDR1 is LNHNV and CDR2 is YYDKDF (reference sequence). CDR3 length equals 15 residues. Germline trimming cut 3 bases from V and 3 bases from J; bases unmatched to any gene: 5. The CDR3 DNA reads as TGTGCCACCAGCAGGGAAAGGGACAGGGGCTACGAGCAGTACTTC. Translating it yields CATSRERDRGYEQYF.

V and J are TRBV4-3 and TRBJ1-1; possibly TRBD1 for D (5 bases). CDR1 and CDR2 (germline): LGHNA, YSLEER. The CDR3 is made up of 14 amino acids. V was shortened by 4 bases and J by 4 bases, with 13 bases between the two germline ends. CDR3 region: CASSPGAGITEAFF. The CDR3 nucleotides are TGCGCCAGCAGCCCTGGGGCAGGGATCACTGAAGCTTTCTTT.

The chain recombines TRBV7-9 with TRBJ2-1; 11 bases match TRBD2. V gave up 5 bases and J gave up 7 bases; unmatched junction bases: 13. Germline CDR1 and CDR2: SEHNR and FQNEAQ (reference sequence). The CDR3 extends over 17 amino acids. The CDR3 DNA reads TGTGCCAGCAGCCCCTGGTTGACTAGCGGGAAGGTAAATGAGCAGTTCTTC. Translated, it gives CASSPWLTSGKVNEQFF. The variable domain in full, completed from reference TRBV7-9 and TRBJ2-1, reads DTGVSQNPRHKITKRGQNVTFRCDPISEHNRLYWYRQTLGQGPEFLTYFQNEAQLEKSRLLSDRFSAERPKGSFSTLEIQRTEQGDSAMYLCASSPWLTSGKVNEQFFGPGTRLTVL.

The CDR3 loop reads CARSTRQLSGNTIYF. CDR3 bases: TGTGCCAGAAGCACCAGACAGCTCTCTGGAAACACCATATATTTT. The chain carries TRBV5-3 and TRBJ1-3, with D maybe TRBD1 (5 bases). TRBV5-3 is an ORF; its function is uncertain. Trimming removed 4 bases from V and 0 bases from J, with 11 bases in between. This CDR3 has 15 residues.

The chain links TRBV27 to TRBJ2-5, with a tentative D call TRBD2 (6 bases). CDR1 and CDR2 (germline): MNHEY, SMNVEV (reference sequence). The CDR3 loop spans 17 amino acids. Trimming removed 0 bases from V and 2 bases from J, with 16 bases in between. The CDR3 DNA follows: TGTGCCAGCAGTTTATCGTGGGTAGCGGCCCCTCAAGAGACCCAGTACTTC. It specifies CASSLSWVAAPQETQYF.